Listed here is a single TCR beta chain. Antigen specificity is unknown. The source of the sample is a study of siplizumab effects on memory and regulatory T cells. The CDR3 length is 15 residues. The V gene lost 1 base and the J gene lost 2 bases, with 9 bases spanning the gap. CDR1 and CDR2 from the germline V gene are SEHNR and FQNEAQ (reference sequence). Study-level findings and limits: Siplizumab produced a significant drop in alloreactive sequences attributable to unstimulated CD4+ memory cells. The naive T cell population seemed more diverse than memory cells and seemed a major contributor to the alloresponse. The suppressive capacity of proliferating Tregs from siplizumab cultures remained unconfirmed.

The assay looked at 80,000 to 100,000 TCR templates in each sample. Measured with immunoSEQ multiplex PCR; TCRdb has only the in-frame clones, and not every one. The table has approximately 56,000 clones, less than 98% seen once. The sample comprised naive CD8+ T cells sorted from blood. The V call is TRBV7-9, the J call TRBJ1-5, with D possibly TRBD1 on 5 matching bases. This TCR was sampled from a human donor in good health. The DNA for the CDR3 is TGTGCCAGCAGCTTAGGAGGGGCTGGCAATCAGCCCCAGCATTTT. Amino acids: CASSLGGAGNQPQHF.